This is a list of T cell receptor beta chains from one sample in a study of T cells in Graves' hyperthyroidism and ophthalmopathy. In TCRdb, the multiplex PCR reads were re-called with MiXCR into one record per CDR3 protein. This table holds approximately 370,000 distinct CDR3 sequences, about 18% found once. The sequencing input was blood. These receptor sequences come from a young woman with Graves' hyperthyroidism that later progressed to Graves' ophthalmopathy. Each CDR3 is given with its conserved first and last residue. The order of the fields is D gene, V gene, CDR3 protein. The D gene is left open where the match is weak.

>-|TRBV19
CASSTYRVKKNEQFF
>-|TRBV9
CASREGSTGNTIYF
>TRBD1|TRBV2
CASTPGQGPNEQFF
>TRBD1|TRBV15
CAIQDRDYEQYF
>TRBD1|TRBV28
CASSPWTGGRNTIYF
>TRBD1|TRBV11-1
CASKTGGEAFF
>-|TRBV20-1
CSAIPGGYGYTF
>-|TRBV15
CATSRQGDYGYTF
>-|TRBV28
CASSFSPGPGPDNTEAFF
>TRBD1|TRBV28
CASTLGTGGYGYTF
>-|TRBV11-2
CASSPRTVNTEAFF
>TRBD2|TRBV24-1
CATSELEGLATETQYF
>-|TRBV19
CASSKGRGSYEQYF
>-|TRBV19
CASSIGQGNEKLFF
>TRBD2|TRBV14
CASSDVGRGYYEQYF
>-|TRBV2
CASSDPGTSFQPQHF
>TRBD2|TRBV11-2
CASSSPGGRRLAMAGELFF
>-|TRBV27
CASSLSEGGNTEAFF
>TRBD1|TRBV2
CASSRQGSWGEQFF
>TRBD1|TRBV2
CASSEDRDEKLFF
>-|TRBV3-1
CASSQVDIDGYTF
>-|TRBV29-1
CSVENTGELFF
>-|TRBV2
CASSRTEYHEQYF
>-|TRBV15
CATSRDLSHEQFF
>-|TRBV20-1
CSAPQGIARTYEQYF
>-|TRBV7-9
CASSAGDSNWPDTQYF
>-|TRBV5-1
CASSSQDLNYGYTF
>-|TRBV28
CASSRPGQDQGKGYTF
>TRBD1|TRBV28
CASSLLTGQETQYF
>TRBD1|TRBV27
CASSLNWPGQGRAGELFF
>TRBD1|TRBV28
CASSSRDRGPETQYF
>-|TRBV28
CASSLSTGWSYGYTF